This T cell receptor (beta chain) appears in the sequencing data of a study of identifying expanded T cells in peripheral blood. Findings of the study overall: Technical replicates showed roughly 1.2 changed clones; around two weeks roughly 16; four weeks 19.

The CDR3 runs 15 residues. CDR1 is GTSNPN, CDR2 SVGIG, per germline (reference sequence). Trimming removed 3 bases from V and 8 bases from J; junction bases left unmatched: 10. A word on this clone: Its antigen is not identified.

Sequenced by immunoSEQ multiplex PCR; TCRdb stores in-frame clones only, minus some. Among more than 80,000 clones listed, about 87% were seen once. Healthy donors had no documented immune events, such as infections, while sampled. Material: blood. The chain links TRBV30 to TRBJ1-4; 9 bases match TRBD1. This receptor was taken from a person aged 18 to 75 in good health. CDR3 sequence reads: CAWRPTGGAEEKLFF. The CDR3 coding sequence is TGTGCCTGGAGGCCTACAGGGGGCGCAGAGGAAAAACTGTTTTTT.